Listed below are T cell receptor beta chains from one sample, sequenced in a study of CD8+CD57+ T cells in acquired aplastic anemia. TCRdb reprocessed the reads via MiXCR and lists one record per CDR3 protein. The table lists about 190,000 distinct CDR3 sequences, less than 65% of them singletons, with around a sixth in the top ten. Sequencing was performed on sorted CD4+, CD8+, or CD8+CD57+ T cells (not recorded which) from PBMCs. The receptors were gathered from a human donor in good health, serving as a control. The CDR3 runs from the conserved cysteine through the conserved F or W. D genes are given only for firm matches. Clone size, where shown, is once, few, many, or a class for clones that have expanded.

TGTGCCAGCAAAGACGGTCTAAATGAAAAACTGTTTTTT	CASKDGLNEKLFF	TRBJ1-4	many	TRBV6-6	-
TGTGCCAGCAGAATTTCGACTAAATTAAAGAGCTCTGGAAACACCATATATTTT	CASRISTKLKSSGNTIYF	TRBJ1-3	many	TRBV25-1	-
TGTGCCAGCAGCGAAATACGACAGGGGCGAGCTTTCTTT	CASSEIRQGRAFF	TRBJ1-1	once	TRBV2	TRBD1
TGTGCCAGCAGATTTGGGTTATCGAGGAACACTGAAGCTTTCTTT	CASRFGLSRNTEAFF	TRBJ1-1	many	TRBV28	-
TGTGCCACCAGAGGTCAAAGCGGTACGCAGTATTTT	CATRGQSGTQYF	TRBJ2-3	few	TRBV24-1	-
TGTGCCAGCAGTTACGAGCAGGGGGCTTACGAGCAGTACTTC	CASSYEQGAYEQYF	TRBJ2-7	-	TRBV6-5	TRBD1
TGTGCCAGCAGAGTACAGGGATTCTTAGGGGAGACCCAGTACTTC	CASRVQGFLGETQYF	TRBJ2-5	once	TRBV2	-
TGTGCCAGCAGCCCCAGACAGTGGACGAACACCGGGGAGCTGTTTTTT	CASSPRQWTNTGELFF	TRBJ2-2	-	TRBV14	-
TGTGCCAGCAGCCTGTACGGCTTTGAGCAGTACTTC	CASSLYGFEQYF	TRBJ2-7	-	TRBV9	-
TGCGCCAGCAGCTTACTAGGGTTCCAGGGTGATGCCCAGTACTTC	CASSLLGFQGDAQYF	TRBJ2-5	-	TRBV7-9	-
TGTGCCAGTAGTATAGATAACCAGAGCAATCAGCCCCAGCATTTT	CASSIDNQSNQPQHF	TRBJ1-5	once	TRBV19	-
TGTGCCAGCAGCCGAGGACGGCAAGAGACCCAGTACTTC	CASSRGRQETQYF	TRBJ2-5	many	TRBV7-6	-
TGTGCCAGCACGCAGGGTTTCGGCTATGGCTACACCTTC	CASTQGFGYGYTF	TRBJ1-2	many	TRBV6-5	-
TGTGCCAGCAGTGGGGCAGCCTACGAGCAGTACTTC	CASSGAAYEQYF	TRBJ2-7	many	TRBV6-1	-
TGTGCCAGCATGGGATGGGAGAACACTGAAGCTTTCTTT	CASMGWENTEAFF	TRBJ1-1	many	TRBV6-1	-
TGCAGTGCTAGAGGAGGGAGCGAGACCCAGTACTTC	CSARGGSETQYF	TRBJ2-5	-	TRBV20-1	-
TGTGCCAGCTCACCACCGACGACAGCAACTAATGAAAAACTGTTTTTT	CASSPPTTATNEKLFF	TRBJ1-4	-	TRBV7-3	-
TGTGCCAGCAGAAAGACTAGCGGGGGGGGGGCCCAGTACTTC	CASRKTSGGGAQYF	TRBJ2-5	many	TRBV5-6	TRBD2
TGCAGTGCTAGCCAGAGCTCCTATAATTCACCCCTCCACTTT	CSASQSSYNSPLHF	TRBJ1-6	-	TRBV20-1	-
TGCAGTGCCAGAGAGCGAGGCGAGGTTAACTATGGCTACGCCTTC	CSARERGEVNYGYAF	TRBJ1-2	-	TRBV20-1	-
TGCGCCAGCAGCTTGGTCTGGGACAGGGGAGGTAATTCACCCCTCCACTTT	CASSLVWDRGGNSPLHF	TRBJ1-6	-	TRBV5-1	TRBD1
TGTGCCAGCAGCACGACGTGGACAGCCAACACTGAAGCTTTCTTT	CASSTTWTANTEAFF	TRBJ1-1	many	TRBV27	-
TGTGCCAGCAGCCCCGGGGAGGGAGACGAAGCTTTCTTT	CASSPGEGDEAFF	TRBJ1-1	-	TRBV7-2	-
TGTGCCAGCAGTACAGTCTCCTACGAGCAGTACTTC	CASSTVSYEQYF	TRBJ2-7	-	TRBV2	-
TGTGCCAGCAGTGAATGGGGGCTCGTCTATGGCTACACCTTC	CASSEWGLVYGYTF	TRBJ1-2	once	TRBV2	-
TGCAGTGCTAGAGAACAGGGGTCCCAAGAGACCCAGTACTTC	CSAREQGSQETQYF	TRBJ2-5	-	TRBV20-1	TRBD1
TGTGCCAGCAGTTATGTGCGTGGATCCTACGAGCAGTACTTC	CASSYVRGSYEQYF	TRBJ2-7	many	TRBV6-5	-
TGTGCCAGCAGCACCGGGACCCTAGGTGGGTCCACCCTCCACTTT	CASSTGTLGGSTLHF	TRBJ1-6	many	TRBV7-2	-
TGTGCCACTATAGGGGCGAGCTTCCTCAACTATGGCTACACCTTC	CATIGASFLNYGYTF	TRBJ1-2	many	TRBV19	-
TGTGCCAGCAGTGGCACCTGGCTCTCTGGAAACACCATATATTTT	CASSGTWLSGNTIYF	TRBJ1-3	few	TRBV2	-